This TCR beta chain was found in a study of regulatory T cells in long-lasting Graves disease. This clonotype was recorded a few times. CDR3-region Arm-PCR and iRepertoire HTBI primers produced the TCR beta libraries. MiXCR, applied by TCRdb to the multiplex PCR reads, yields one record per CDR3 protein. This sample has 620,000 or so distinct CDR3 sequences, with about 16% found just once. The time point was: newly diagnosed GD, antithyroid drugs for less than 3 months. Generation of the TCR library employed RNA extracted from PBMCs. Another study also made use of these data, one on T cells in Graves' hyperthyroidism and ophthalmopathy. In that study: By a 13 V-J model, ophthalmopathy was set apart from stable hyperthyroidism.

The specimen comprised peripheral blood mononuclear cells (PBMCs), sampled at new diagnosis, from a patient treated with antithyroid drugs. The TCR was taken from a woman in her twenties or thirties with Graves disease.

In DNA form, the CDR3 reads TGTGCCAGCAGCTTTCGGGCGGGAGTAGATGAGCAGTTCTTC. This sequence encodes CASSFRAGVDEQFF. The chain couples TRBV7-9 to TRBJ2-1, with 7 bases fitting TRBD2. CDR1 is SEHNR, CDR2 FQNEAQ, per germline (reference sequence). V lost 3 bases, J lost 8 bases, and 7 bases stayed unmatched. The CDR3 is 14 amino acids. The full variable domain, with the rest looked up from reference TRBV7-9 and TRBJ2-1, is DTGVSQNPRHKITKRGQNVTFRCDPISEHNRLYWYRQTLGQGPEFLTYFQNEAQLEKSRLLSDRFSAERPKGSFSTLEIQRTEQGDSAMYLCASSFRAGVDEQFFGPGTRLTVL.